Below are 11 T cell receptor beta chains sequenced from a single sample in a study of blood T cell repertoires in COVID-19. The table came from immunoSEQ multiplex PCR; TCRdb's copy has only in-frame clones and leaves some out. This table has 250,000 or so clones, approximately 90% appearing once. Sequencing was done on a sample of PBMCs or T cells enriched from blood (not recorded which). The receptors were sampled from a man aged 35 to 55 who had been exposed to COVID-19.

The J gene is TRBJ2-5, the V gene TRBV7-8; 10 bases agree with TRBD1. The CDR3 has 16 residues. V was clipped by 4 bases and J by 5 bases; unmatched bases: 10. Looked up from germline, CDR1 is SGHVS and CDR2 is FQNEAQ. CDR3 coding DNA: TGTGCCAGCAGCTCATTCTTGACAGGGGGCGACGAGACCCAGTACTTC. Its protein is CASSSFLTGGDETQYF.

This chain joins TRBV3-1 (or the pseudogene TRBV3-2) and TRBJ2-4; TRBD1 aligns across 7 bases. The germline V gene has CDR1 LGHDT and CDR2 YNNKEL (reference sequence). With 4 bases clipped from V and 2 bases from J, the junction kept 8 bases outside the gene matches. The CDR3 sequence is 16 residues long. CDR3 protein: CASSPRPRGSKNIQYF. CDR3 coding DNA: TGTGCCAGCAGCCCTCGCCCCAGGGGGTCCAAAAACATTCAGTACTTC.

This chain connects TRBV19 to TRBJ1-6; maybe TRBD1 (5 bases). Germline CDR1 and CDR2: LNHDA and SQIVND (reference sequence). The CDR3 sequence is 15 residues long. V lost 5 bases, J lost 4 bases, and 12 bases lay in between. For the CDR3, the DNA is TGTGCCAGTAGTCTCGGGGGGAAGTATAATTCACCCCTCCACTTT. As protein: CASSLGGKYNSPLHF.

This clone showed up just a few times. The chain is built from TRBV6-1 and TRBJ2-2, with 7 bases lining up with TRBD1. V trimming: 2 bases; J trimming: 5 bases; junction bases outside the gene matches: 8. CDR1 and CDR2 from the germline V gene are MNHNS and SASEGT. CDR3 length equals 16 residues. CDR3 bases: TGTGCCAGCAGTGAATCCCACAGGGGTCGGACCGGGGAGCTGTTTTTT. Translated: CASSESHRGRTGELFF.

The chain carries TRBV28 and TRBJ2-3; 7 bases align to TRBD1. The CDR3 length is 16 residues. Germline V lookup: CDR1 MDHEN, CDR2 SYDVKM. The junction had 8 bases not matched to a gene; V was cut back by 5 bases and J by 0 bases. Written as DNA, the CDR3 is TGTGCCAGCAGTAAAACCGGGACAGCTAGCACAGATACGCAGTATTTT. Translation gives CASSKTGTASTDTQYF.

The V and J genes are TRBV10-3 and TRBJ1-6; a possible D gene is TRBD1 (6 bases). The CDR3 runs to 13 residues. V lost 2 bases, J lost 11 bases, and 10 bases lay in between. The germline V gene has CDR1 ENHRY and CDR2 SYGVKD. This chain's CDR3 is CAISERDTTPLHF. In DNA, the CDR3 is TGTGCCATCAGTGAGAGGGACACCACACCCCTCCACTTT.

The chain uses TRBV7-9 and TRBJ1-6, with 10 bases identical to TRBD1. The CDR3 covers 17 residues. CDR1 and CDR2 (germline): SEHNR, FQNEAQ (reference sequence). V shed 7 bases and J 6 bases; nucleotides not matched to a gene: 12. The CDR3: CASTRGVGDRGNSPLHF. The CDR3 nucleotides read TGTGCCAGCACCCGAGGGGTAGGGGACAGGGGTAATTCACCCCTCCACTTT. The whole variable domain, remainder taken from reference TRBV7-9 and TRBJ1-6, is DTGVSQNPRHKITKRGQNVTFRCDPISEHNRLYWYRQTLGQGPEFLTYFQNEAQLEKSRLLSDRFSAERPKGSFSTLEIQRTEQGDSAMYLCASTRGVGDRGNSPLHFGNGTRLTVT.

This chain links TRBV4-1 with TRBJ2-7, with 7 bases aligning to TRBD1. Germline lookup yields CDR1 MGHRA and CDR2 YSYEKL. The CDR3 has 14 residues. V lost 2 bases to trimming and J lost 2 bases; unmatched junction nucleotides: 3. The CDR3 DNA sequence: TGCGCCAGCAGCCAAAGACAGGGTCCCTACGAGCAGTACTTC. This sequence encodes CASSQRQGPYEQYF.

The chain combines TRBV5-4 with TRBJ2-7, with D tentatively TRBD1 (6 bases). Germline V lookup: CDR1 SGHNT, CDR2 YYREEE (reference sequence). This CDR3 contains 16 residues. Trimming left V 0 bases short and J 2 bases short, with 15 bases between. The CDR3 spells CASSLVPGQGPYEQYF. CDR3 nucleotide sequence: TGTGCCAGCAGCTTGGTCCCGGGGCAGGGGCCCTACGAGCAGTACTTC.

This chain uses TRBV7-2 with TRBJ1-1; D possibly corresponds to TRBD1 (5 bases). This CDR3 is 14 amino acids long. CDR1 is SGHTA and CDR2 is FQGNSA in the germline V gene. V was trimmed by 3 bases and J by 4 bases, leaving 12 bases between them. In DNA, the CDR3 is TGTGCCAGCAGCTTCGCCGGGGGGGGCACTGAAGCTTTCTTT. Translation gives CASSFAGGGTEAFF.

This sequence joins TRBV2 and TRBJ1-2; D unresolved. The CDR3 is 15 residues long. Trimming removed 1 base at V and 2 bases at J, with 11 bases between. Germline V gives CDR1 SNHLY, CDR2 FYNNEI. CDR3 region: CASSEDRVENYGYTF. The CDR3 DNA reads TGTGCCAGCAGTGAAGATCGGGTGGAGAACTATGGCTACACCTTC.